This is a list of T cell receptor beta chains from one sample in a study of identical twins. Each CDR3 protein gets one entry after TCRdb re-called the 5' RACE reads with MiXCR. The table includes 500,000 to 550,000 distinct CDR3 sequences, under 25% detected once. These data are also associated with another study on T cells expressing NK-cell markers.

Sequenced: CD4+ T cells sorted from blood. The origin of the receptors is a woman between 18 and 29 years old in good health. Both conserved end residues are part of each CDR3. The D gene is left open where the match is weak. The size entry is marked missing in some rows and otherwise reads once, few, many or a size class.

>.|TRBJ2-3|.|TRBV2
TGTGCCAGCAGTGAAGGGGAGTACACAGATACGCAGTATTTT
CASSEGEYTDTQYF
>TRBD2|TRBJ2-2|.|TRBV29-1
TGCAGCGTTCACGGGAGCGGGGCCGGGGAGCTGTTTTTT
CSVHGSGAGELFF
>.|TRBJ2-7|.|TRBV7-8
TGTGCCAGCAGCTTAGTTCACTACGAGCAGTACTTC
CASSLVHYEQYF
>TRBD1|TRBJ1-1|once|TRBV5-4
TGTGCCAGCAGCCCCGGACAGGGGGATGAAGCTTTCTTT
CASSPGQGDEAFF
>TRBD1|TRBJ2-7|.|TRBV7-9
TGTGCCAGCAGCTTGCGGGAAGCACAGGGGGTGAAATACGAGCAGTACTTC
CASSLREAQGVKYEQYF
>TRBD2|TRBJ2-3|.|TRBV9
TGTGCCAGCTCCCCCAAGACTAGCGGGGGGGCCTGGGATACGCAGTATTTT
CASSPKTSGGAWDTQYF
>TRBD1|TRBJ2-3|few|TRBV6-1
TGTGCCAGCAGTCCCCAGGGGGTGGTGGATACGCAGTATTTT
CASSPQGVVDTQYF
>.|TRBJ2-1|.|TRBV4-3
TGCGCCAGCGCCGTTGACTGGAGCTCCTACAATGAGCAGTTCTTC
CASAVDWSSYNEQFF
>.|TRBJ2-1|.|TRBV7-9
TGTGCCAGCAGCTCTCAGAGGTATTTGGGGAATGAGCAGTTCTTC
CASSSQRYLGNEQFF
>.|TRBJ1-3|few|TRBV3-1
TGTGCCAGCAGCCAAGCACCGGGTTTTACCATATATTTT
CASSQAPGFTIYF
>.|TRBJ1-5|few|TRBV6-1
TGTGCCAGCAGTCCCCAGGGCATAAGGCAGCCCCAGCATTTT
CASSPQGIRQPQHF
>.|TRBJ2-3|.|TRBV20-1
TGCAGTGCTCCCCCCTCGACTGGACGCAGAGTAGATACGCAGTATTTT
CSAPPSTGRRVDTQYF
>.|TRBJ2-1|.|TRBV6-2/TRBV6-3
TGTGCCAGCAGTCTTTACGGGGGCCCTGGAGTCCATGAGCAGTTCTTC
CASSLYGGPGVHEQFF
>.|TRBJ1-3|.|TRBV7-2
TGTGCCAGCAGCCGAACCGCCGAGGGGGGAAACACCATATATTTT
CASSRTAEGGNTIYF
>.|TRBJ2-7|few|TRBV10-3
TGTGCCATCCATCCCTCAGGGGCCCCCGACTACGAGCAGTACTTC
CAIHPSGAPDYEQYF